This T cell receptor (beta chain) was documented in a study of human T cells and chemical hapten exposure. Time point noted: patch test 2, 6 weeks after DPC sensitization. Treatment defined: therapeutic diphenylcyclopropenone sensitization with weekly scalp DPC. To note about this clonotype: What it recognizes is unknown.

Points from the study as a whole: Alopecia affecting every donor means their immune response may not match healthy people's.

Within the library, unique molecular identifiers were attached to each individual cDNA molecule. In TCRdb, the RACE reads were re-called with MiXCR into one record per CDR3 protein. The sample has more than 90,000 distinct CDR3 sequences, more than 9.5% seen once; the top ten hold around 3%. The CDR3 contains 16 residues. Looked up from germline, CDR1 is SGDLS and CDR2 is YYNGEE. V was pared by 0 bases and J by 6 bases, with 4 bases of the junction left unmatched. The origin of this receptor is a woman aged 40 to 50 with alopecia areata. Some clones in this sample may be carry-over from other donors' samples. The genes are TRBV9 and TRBJ2-2, with 11 bases matching TRBD2. Sequenced here: whole blood, sampled in connection with sensitization to the hapten diphenylcyclopropenone (DPC). CDR3 protein: CASSVGTSGSSGELFF. CDR3 sequence (DNA): TGTGCCAGCAGCGTAGGAACTAGCGGGAGCTCCGGGGAGCTGTTTTTT. Drawing the rest from reference TRBV9 and TRBJ2-2, the complete variable domain is DSGVTQTPKHLITATGQRVTLRCSPRSGDLSVYWYQQSLDQGLQFLIQYYNGEERAKGNILERFSAQQFPDLHSELNLSSLELGDSALYFCASSVGTSGSSGELFFGEGSRLTVL.